Below are 26 T cell receptor beta chains sequenced from a single sample in a study of T cell changes during pregnancy in multiple sclerosis. Assay used: immunoSEQ multiplex PCR; TCRdb lists only in-frame clones, some missing. The repertoire consists of about 70,000 clones, with roughly 94% occurring once and the leading ten covering around 0.6%. Specimen: peripheral blood, collected in the third trimester of pregnancy. The receptors stem from a female donor with multiple sclerosis, enrolled in a pregnancy study.

The chain joins TRBV12-5 to TRBJ1-4, with D perhaps matching TRBD1 (6 bases). The V and J ends lost 6 bases and 4 bases respectively, with 9 bases between them. The CDR3 is made up of 13 amino acids. Germline V CDR1 and CDR2: LGHNT, FRNRAP. The CDR3 DNA sequence: TGTGCTAGTGGGTCAGGGGATAATGAAAAACTGTTTTTT. As protein: CASGSGDNEKLFF.

This chain uses TRBV7-7 with TRBJ1-4; the match to TRBD1 covers 11 bases. From germline, CDR1 is SSHAT and CDR2 FNYEAQ (reference sequence). J lost 11 bases, V lost 1 base, and 0 bases had no gene match. The CDR3 spans 13 residues. For the CDR3, the DNA is TGTGCCAGCAGCTTAGGGACAGGGGGCAAACTGTTTTTT. As protein: CASSLGTGGKLFF. Full variable domain (outside the CDR3, taken from reference TRBV7-7 and TRBJ1-4): GAGVSQSPRYKVTKRGQDVTLRCDPISSHATLYWYQQALGQGPEFLTYFNYEAQPDKSGLPSDRFSAERPEGSISTLTIQRTEQRDSAMYRCASSLGTGGKLFFGSGTQLSVL.

CDR3: CASSPGGQHNSPLHF. Written as DNA, the CDR3 is TGTGCCAGCAGCCCAGGGGGACAGCATAATTCACCCCTCCACTTT. The gene calls are TRBV7-2 and TRBJ1-6; 7 nucleotides agree with TRBD1. The CDR3 is made up of 15 amino acids. Germline V gives CDR1 SGHTA, CDR2 FQGNSA. Unmatched junction bases numbered 6, after V lost 5 bases and J lost 5 bases. Filled out from reference TRBV7-2 and TRBJ1-6, the complete variable domain reads GAGVSQSPSNKVTEKGKDVELRCDPISGHTALYWYRQSLGQGLEFLIYFQGNSAPDKSGLPSDRFSAERTGGSVSTLTIQRTQQEDSAVYLCASSPGGQHNSPLHFGNGTRLTVT.

This rearrangement joins TRBV7-6 to TRBJ2-7, with 7 positions matching TRBD1. In germline, CDR1 is SGHVS, CDR2 FNYEAQ. With V trimmed by 5 bases and J by 2 bases, 6 bases remained unmatched. The CDR3 runs 14 residues. CDR3 nucleotide sequence: TGTGCCAGCAGCCCCGGACAGGACCCCTACGAGCAGTACTTC. Amino acids: CASSPGQDPYEQYF.

This sequence joins TRBV10-3 and TRBJ1-2; D is perhaps TRBD1 (5 bases). In germline, CDR1 is ENHRY, CDR2 SYGVKD. Trimming removed 8 bases from V and 8 bases from J, with 18 bases in between. The CDR3 runs to 13 residues. The CDR3 nucleotides are TGTGCCATCTGGGTGGACGGGGGAGGGGGCTACACCTTC. Its translation is CAIWVDGGGGYTF.

The chain joins TRBV15 to TRBJ2-7; 9 bases are a match to TRBD1. Germline assignment: CDR1 LNHNV and CDR2 YYDKDF (reference sequence). With V trimmed by 0 bases and J by 6 bases, 6 bases remained unmatched. The length of the CDR3 is 15 residues. The CDR3 sequence: CATSRDRGQGSEQYF. The CDR3 region has the DNA TGTGCCACCAGCAGAGATCGCGGACAGGGGTCCGAGCAGTACTTC.

The V and J genes are TRBV5-4 and TRBJ1-2, with 10 positions matching TRBD1. The ends lost 4 bases at V and 3 bases at J; junction bases unmatched: 6. CDR1 and CDR2 from the germline V gene are SGHNT and YYREEE (reference sequence). There are 15 residues in the CDR3. CDR3 in amino acids: CASSGGTGVDYGYTF. The CDR3, as DNA: TGTGCCAGCAGCGGAGGGACAGGGGTGGACTATGGCTACACCTTC. Full variable domain (missing parts from reference TRBV5-4 and TRBJ1-2): ETGVTQSPTHLIKTRGQQVTLRCSSQSGHNTVSWYQQALGQGPQFIFQYYREEENGRGNFPPRFSGLQFPNYSSELNVNALELDDSALYLCASSGGTGVDYGYTFGSGTRLTVV.

The chain uses TRBV7-3 and TRBJ2-3; maybe TRBD2 (5 bases). There are 15 residues in the CDR3. The germline V gene encodes CDR1 SGHTA and CDR2 FQGTGA. The V gene lost 0 bases and the J gene lost 0 bases, with 7 bases spanning the gap. The CDR3, as DNA: TGTGCCAGCAGCTTAACTAGCGTAAGCACAGATACGCAGTATTTT. The encoded protein is CASSLTSVSTDTQYF.

V and J are TRBV27 and TRBJ2-1, with a tentative D call TRBD1 (6 bases). Between the trimmed V and J ends, which lost 2 bases and 4 bases, there was a span of 21 bases. The CDR3 extends over 18 amino acids. Germline CDR1 is MNHEY and CDR2 is SMNVEV (reference sequence). CDR3 in DNA: TGTGCCAGCAGTTTACGGTGGACAGCCTTGCCCTATTACAATGAGCAGTTCTTC. Amino acids: CASSLRWTALPYYNEQFF.

The gene calls are TRBV7-9 and TRBJ1-1; D may be TRBD1 (6 bases). The CDR3 totals 14 residues. The germline CDR1 and CDR2 sequences are SEHNR and FQNEAQ (reference sequence). V was pared by 5 bases and J by 2 bases, with 12 bases between. The CDR3, as DNA: TGTGCCAGCAGCATACCACAGGGAAACACTGAAGCTTTCTTT. It translates to CASSIPQGNTEAFF. The full variable domain, its missing parts supplied by reference TRBV7-9 and TRBJ1-1, is DTGVSQNPRHKITKRGQNVTFRCDPISEHNRLYWYRQTLGQGPEFLTYFQNEAQLEKSRLLSDRFSAERPKGSFSTLEIQRTEQGDSAMYLCASSIPQGNTEAFFGQGTRLTVV.

This clone appeared a single time. The chain joins TRBV13 to TRBJ1-3, with 8 bases matching TRBD1. Germline V gene sequence: CDR1 PRHDT, CDR2 FYEKMQ (reference sequence). This CDR3 has 15 residues. V lost 2 bases and J lost 4; bases outside the gene matches: 4. The CDR3, as DNA: TGTGCCAGCAGCTTACAGGGGGCTGACGGAAACACCATATATTTT. It encodes CASSLQGADGNTIYF.

The gene calls are TRBV27 and TRBJ2-3, with D unresolved. The CDR3 is 16 residues long. Germline CDR1 and CDR2: MNHEY and SMNVEV (reference sequence). Trimming removed 5 bases at V and 1 base at J, with 16 bases between. The CDR3: CASSPMPLSGTDTQYF. CDR3 DNA sequence: TGTGCCAGCAGTCCTATGCCCCTTAGTGGCACAGATACGCAGTATTTT.

This clone was seen repeatedly, ten times or more. This chain links TRBV6-6 with TRBJ1-1; unclear D gene. The ends were cut back, 6 bases at V and 10 bases at J, with 12 bases in the middle. The germline V gene encodes CDR1 MNHNY and CDR2 SVGAGI (reference sequence). The CDR3 sequence is 11 residues long. The CDR3 here is CASSPTGIAFF. The CDR3 bases are TGTGCCAGCAGCCCCACTGGTATAGCTTTCTTT.

The chain links TRBV15 to TRBJ2-3; D possibly corresponds to TRBD1 (6 bases). Trimming stripped 0 bases from V and 3 bases from J, with 13 bases between. Germline lookup yields CDR1 LNHNV and CDR2 YYDKDF (reference sequence). CDR3 length: 16 residues. The CDR3 DNA sequence: TGTGCCACCAGCAGAGATCCGGCAGGGGAAACAGATACGCAGTATTTT. Protein: CATSRDPAGETDTQYF.

This chain links TRBV9 with TRBJ1-2; D uncertain. Between the trimmed V and J ends, which lost 4 bases and 1 base, there was a span of 11 bases. The germline gives CDR1 SGDLS, CDR2 YYNGEE. CDR3 length: 14 amino acids. For the CDR3, the DNA is TGTGCCAGCAGCCTCAGCGGCGATAACTATGGCTACACCTTC. Translated: CASSLSGDNYGYTF.

Here the CDR3 reads CATLGPGERQPQHF. The CDR3 coding sequence is TGTGCCACCCTGGGACCAGGGGAGCGACAGCCCCAGCATTTT. The rearrangement uses TRBV19 and TRBJ1-5; tentative D call: TRBD1 (6 bases). V was clipped by 10 bases and J by 7 bases, with 20 bases between them. The CDR3 is made up of 14 amino acids. Germline V gives CDR1 LNHDA, CDR2 SQIVND (reference sequence).

J is TRBJ2-2 and V is TRBV29-1; maybe TRBD2 (6 bases). Germline CDR1 is SQVTM and CDR2 is ANQGSEA. This CDR3 region has 14 residues. V was shortened by 7 bases and J by 0 bases, with 12 bases between the two germline ends. The CDR3: CSGGEPPNTGELFF. DNA for the CDR3: TGCAGCGGGGGGGAACCCCCGAACACCGGGGAGCTGTTTTTT.

This sequence joins TRBV7-9 and TRBJ1-5, with D perhaps TRBD1 (5 bases). The germline V and J ends were trimmed by 1 base and 3 bases, with 7 bases remaining between them. The CDR3 has 14 amino acids. Germline V lookup: CDR1 SEHNR, CDR2 FQNEAQ (reference sequence). The CDR3 bases are TGTGCCAGCAGCTTAGAAGGGGCCAATCAGCCCCAGCATTTT. Translation gives CASSLEGANQPQHF.

The rearrangement uses TRBV2 and TRBJ1-1; 7 positions agree with TRBD1. Trimming at V came to 6 bases and at J to 2 bases, leaving 3 bases not matched to a gene. This CDR3 has 13 amino acids. CDR1 is SNHLY and CDR2 is FYNNEI in the germline V gene. The CDR3 loop is CASRGDSNTEAFF. CDR3 coding DNA: TGTGCCAGCAGAGGGGACAGTAACACTGAAGCTTTCTTT.

The chain couples TRBV4-1 to TRBJ1-5, with D hard to call. The germline CDR1 and CDR2 sequences are MGHRA and YSYEKL. The CDR3 covers 17 residues. V lost 0 bases, J lost 4 bases, and 16 bases lay in between. This CDR3 reads CASSQDPSGERNQPQHF. In DNA, the CDR3 is TGCGCCAGCAGCCAAGACCCCTCGGGAGAGAGGAATCAGCCCCAGCATTTT.

This rearrangement joins TRBV5-6 to TRBJ2-3; a possible D gene is TRBD1 (5 bases). CDR1 and CDR2 (germline): SGHDT, YYEEEE. V was clipped by 3 bases and J by 4 bases, with 12 bases between them. The CDR3 contains 14 residues. CDR3 amino acids: CASSWPGSPDTQYF. CDR3 bases: TGTGCCAGCAGCTGGCCAGGGTCTCCAGATACGCAGTATTTT.

The V call is TRBV10-3, the J call TRBJ2-2, with 7 bases identical to TRBD1. This CDR3 comprises 14 residues. Trimming removed 11 bases from V and 4 bases from J; junction bases left unmatched: 10. The germline gives CDR1 ENHRY, CDR2 SYGVKD. The CDR3 loop reads CASSDRESTGELFF. CDR3 in DNA: TGTGCCTCATCTGACAGGGAGAGCACCGGGGAGCTGTTTTTT.

The DNA for the CDR3 is TGTGCCACCAGCAGGCGACTAGCGGGGGATGGGACAGATACGCAGTATTTT. It codes for CATSRRLAGDGTDTQYF. This chain joins TRBV15 and TRBJ2-3, with 12 bases identical to TRBD2. This CDR3 contains 17 residues. The V gene's germline CDR1 is LNHNV and CDR2 YYDKDF (reference sequence). Germline trimming cut 3 bases from V and 3 bases from J; bases unmatched to any gene: 7.

The V gene is TRBV30, the J gene TRBJ1-1; a weak D match, TRBD1 (5 bases). Trimming cost V 0 bases and J 5 bases, with 10 bases left between them. The CDR3 length is 13 residues. Germline CDR1 GTSNPN, CDR2 SVGIG (reference sequence). CDR3 bases: TGTGCCTGGAGTGTAGACCGGGGGACTGAAGCTTTCTTT. It is translated as CAWSVDRGTEAFF.

The chain carries TRBV2 and TRBJ2-5; unclear D gene. The germline V gene has CDR1 SNHLY and CDR2 FYNNEI. Trimming stripped 10 bases from V and 14 bases from J, with 20 bases between. The CDR3 spans 11 residues. The CDR3 is CATEEDFKAYF. CDR3 in DNA: TGTGCCACAGAAGAGGATTTTAAAGCTTACTTC. Complete variable domain (other parts from reference TRBV2 and TRBJ2-5): EPEVTQTPSHQVTQMGQEVILRCVPISNHLYFYWYRQILGQKVEFLVSFYNNEISEKSEIFDDQFSVERPDGSNFTLKIRSTKLEDSAMYFCATEEDFKAYFGPGTRLLVL.

This chain uses TRBV2 with TRBJ2-3; 8 positions agree with TRBD2. This CDR3 comprises 16 residues. The V segment lost 6 bases and the J segment 0 bases; nucleotides outside the gene matches: 8. CDR1 and CDR2 from the germline V gene are SNHLY and FYNNEI. Here the CDR3 reads CASRVRGGISTDTQYF. The DNA of the CDR3 is TGTGCCAGCAGGGTCCGGGGGGGCATTAGCACAGATACGCAGTATTTT.